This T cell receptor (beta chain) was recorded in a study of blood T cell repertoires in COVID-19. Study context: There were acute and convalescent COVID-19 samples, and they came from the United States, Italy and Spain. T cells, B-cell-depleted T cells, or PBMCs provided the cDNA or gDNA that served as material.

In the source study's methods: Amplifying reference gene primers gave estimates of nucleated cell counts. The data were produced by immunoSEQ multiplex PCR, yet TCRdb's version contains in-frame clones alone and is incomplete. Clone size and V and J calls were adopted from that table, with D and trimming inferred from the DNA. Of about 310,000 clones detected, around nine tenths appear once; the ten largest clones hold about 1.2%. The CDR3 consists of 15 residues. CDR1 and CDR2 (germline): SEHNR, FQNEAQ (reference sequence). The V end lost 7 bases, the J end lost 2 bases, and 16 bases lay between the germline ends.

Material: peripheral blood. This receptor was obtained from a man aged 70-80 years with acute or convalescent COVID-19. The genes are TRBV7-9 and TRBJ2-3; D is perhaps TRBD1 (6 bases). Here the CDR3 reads CASTSRTANTDTQYF. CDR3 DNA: TGTGCCAGCACCTCACGGACAGCAAACACAGATACGCAGTATTTT.